Each of the 5 T cell receptor beta chains below was sequenced from the same sample in a study of blood T cell repertoires in COVID-19. Repertoires were generated with immunoSEQ multiplex PCR, while TCRdb's copy carries only in-frame clones and drops some. The sample has 50,000 to 55,000 clones, 82% seen once. Material for sequencing was peripheral blood. The origin of the receptors is an elderly man with COVID-19, enrolled during active disease.

J is TRBJ2-2 and V is TRBV5-1, with TRBD2 identical over 11 bases. Per the germline V gene, CDR1 is SGHRS and CDR2 is YFSETQ. This CDR3 contains 18 residues. V lost 0 bases to trimming and J lost 4 bases; unmatched junction nucleotides: 8. CDR3 sequence (DNA): TGCGCCAGCAGCTTGGGGCTAGCGGGAGGAAAAGTCACCGGGGAGCTGTTTTTT. Amino acids: CASSLGLAGGKVTGELFF.

A word on this clone: The junction departs from germline at one end; a sequencing error may be responsible. The chain combines TRBV6-6 with TRBJ2-7; D is unclear. Germline V gene sequence: CDR1 MNHNY, CDR2 SVGAGI (reference sequence). The CDR3 runs 13 residues. The CDR3 reads CASSPRIERSPHF. CDR3 DNA sequence: TGTGCCAGCAGCCCGAGGATCGAGCGATCCCCTCACTTC.

The chain carries TRBV18 and TRBJ2-7; the D gene is possibly TRBD1 (6 bases). Trimming removed 1 base at V and 2 bases at J, with 6 bases between. Germline V gene lookup returns CDR1 KGHSH and CDR2 LQKENI. The CDR3 is made up of 13 amino acids. For the CDR3, the DNA is TGTGCCAGCTCACCACGGACAGCCTACGAGCAGTACGTC. As protein: CASSPRTAYEQYV.

The CDR3 DNA sequence: TGTGCCAGCAGCGTAGGAGGGGGACAGGGGCTCCGGTGCACCTTC. Translated: CASSVGGGQGLRCTF. This chain joins TRBV9 and TRBJ1-2; 10 positions agree with TRBD1. V lost 0 bases to trimming and J lost 13 bases; unmatched junction nucleotides: 12. Germline assignment: CDR1 SGDLS and CDR2 YYNGEE. The CDR3 has 15 amino acids.

This chain links TRBV12-3 or TRBV12-4 with TRBJ2-4; D possibly corresponds to TRBD2 (7 bases). Trimming shortened V by 7 bases and J by 8 bases, and 15 bases separated the two germline ends. The CDR3 is made up of 13 amino acids. DNA of the CDR3: TGTGCCAGCACCCCCCCCGGGGGGCACATTCAGTACTTC. It encodes CASTPPGGHIQYF.